The clone carrying this T cell receptor beta chain was recorded once. This sample stems from a study of T cells in tumors after PD-1 blockade. Overall study: Excluded were patients with checkpoint blockade, immunosuppressants, or radiotherapy or other anti-cancer therapy within 4 weeks.

Here immunoSEQ multiplex PCR was the method, and the copy in TCRdb shows in-frame clones only, minus some. Among approximately 34,000 clones listed, 73% were seen once. This TCR derives from a human donor with basal cell carcinoma. The source was PBMCs, collected after anti-PD-1 treatment.

CDR3 in DNA: TGTGCCAGTAGTATGGGGGATCTTTGGAACGGCGAGCAGTACTTC. Protein: CASSMGDLWNGEQYF. This chain connects TRBV19 to TRBJ2-7, with D perhaps TRBD1 or TRBD2 (5 bases each). V lost 3 bases, J lost 6 bases, and 18 bases lay in between. The length of the CDR3 is 15 residues. Germline V gene data show CDR1 as LNHDA and CDR2 as SQIVND (reference sequence).